Each of the 12 T cell receptor beta chains below was sequenced from the same sample in a study of Ad26.COV2.S vaccination and SARS-CoV-2 variants. Generated by immunoSEQ multiplex PCR, the TCRdb table keeps only in-frame clones and is missing some. Of some 500,000 clones in the sample, 85% to 90% were seen once. Treatment denoted: 15 to 20 received Ad26.COV2.S at low or high dose, single or two shots; roughly 5 received placebo; per-sample allocation not given. Sampling was done on day 63 after the first vaccine or placebo injection. This specimen consisted of peripheral blood, obtained in a trial of Ad26.COV2.S vaccine versus placebo. The receptors shown here come from a person aged 18-60 years who received the Ad26.COV2.S COVID-19 vaccine or a placebo.

The rearrangement joins TRBV7-3 to TRBJ2-3; D is perhaps TRBD2 (7 bases). CDR1 and CDR2 (germline): SGHTA, FQGTGA. The CDR3 covers 15 residues. V shed 10 bases and J shed 4 bases, with 21 bases lying between them. The CDR3 DNA follows: TGTGCCATCCCTAGTAGGGGGGGTCACCCAGATACGCAGTATTTT. The encoded protein is CAIPSRGGHPDTQYF. The whole variable domain, filled in from reference TRBV7-3 and TRBJ2-3, reads GAGVSQTPSNKVTEKGKYVELRCDPISGHTALYWYRQSLGQGPEFLIYFQGTGAADDSGLPNDRFFAVRPEGSVSTLKIQRTERGDSAVYLCAIPSRGGHPDTQYFGPGTRLTVL.

There are a few counts of this clone. The chain links TRBV7-6 to TRBJ2-7; D tentatively reads TRBD1 or TRBD2 (5 bases each). This CDR3 has 15 amino acids. CDR1 and CDR2 from the germline V gene are SGHVS and FNYEAQ. The ends were cut back, 1 base at V and 0 bases at J, with 10 bases in the middle. The CDR3 DNA sequence: TGTGCCAGCAGCTTAGTAGGGGACCCCTCCTACGAGCAGTACTTC. It encodes CASSLVGDPSYEQYF.

This rearrangement joins TRBV5-3 to TRBJ1-2, with 11 bases lining up with TRBD1. TRBV5-3 is an ORF; its function is uncertain. The CDR3 totals 17 residues. V gave up 2 bases and J gave up 3 bases; unmatched junction bases: 9. The CDR3 coding sequence is TGTGCCAGAAGCTTTAGGAGGACAGGGGGCGCCCACTATGGCTACACCTTC. The encoded protein is CARSFRRTGGAHYGYTF.

The chain combines TRBV5-6 with TRBJ1-2; D call uncertain. The CDR3 covers 14 residues. Germline CDR1 reads SGHDT; CDR2 reads YYEEEE. Trimming took off 1 base at V and 8 bases at J, with 15 bases between the two ends. As DNA, the CDR3 is TGTGCCAGCAGCTTGAGCCCACGAGAGACGGGCTACACCTTC. Its protein is CASSLSPRETGYTF.

Concerning this clone: This CDR3 is also generated by other DNA sequences in the sample. The V gene is TRBV5-4, the J gene TRBJ1-5; D gene unclear. Between the trimmed V and J ends, which lost 2 bases and 4 bases, there was a span of 7 bases. The germline V gene has CDR1 SGHNT and CDR2 YYREEE (reference sequence). This CDR3 spans 13 amino acids. CDR3 amino acids: CASSFDRNQPQHF. The CDR3, as DNA: TGTGCCAGCAGCTTTGATAGAAATCAGCCCCAGCATTTT.

The CDR3 protein is CASSYSGTSSSYNSPLHF. Here the CDR3 DNA reads TGTGCCAGCAGTTACTCTGGGACCTCTAGCTCCTATAATTCACCCCTCCACTTT. V is TRBV6-2 or TRBV6-3 and J is TRBJ1-6; TRBD1 is a possible D gene (5 bases). Trimming shortened V by 0 bases and J by 0 bases, and 12 bases separated the two germline ends. CDR3 length: 18 amino acids. The germline V gene encodes CDR1 MNHEY and CDR2 SVGEGT.

The V call is TRBV27, the J call TRBJ2-2; D is uncertain. CDR1 is MNHEY, CDR2 SMNVEV, per germline (reference sequence). This CDR3 spans 12 amino acids. V lost 7 bases and J lost 6, with 9 bases in between. In DNA, the CDR3 is TGTGCCAGCACGAGCCGGGCCGGGGAGCTGTTTTTT. Amino acid sequence: CASTSRAGELFF.

Comments on this clone: Other DNA sequences from this sample encode an identical CDR3 as well. The chain has TRBV11-1 and TRBJ2-1, with TRBD2 matching over 7 bases. The CDR3 is 15 amino acids. The germline V gene has CDR1 SGHAT and CDR2 FQDESV (reference sequence). Trimming removed 5 bases from V and 8 bases from J; junction bases left unmatched: 12. The CDR3 bases are TGTGCCAGCAGCCGTCGGGGGAGGGCCTTCGATGAGCAGTTCTTC. Translated, it gives CASSRRGRAFDEQFF.

The V call is TRBV30, the J call TRBJ1-2; a possible D gene is TRBD1 (5 bases). The V end was cut by 5 bases, the J end by 0 bases, with 13 bases between. Germline-derived CDR1 and CDR2 are GTSNPN and SVGIG (reference sequence). The CDR3 consists of 14 residues. The CDR3 reads CAWYGTEANYGYTF. In DNA, the CDR3 is TGTGCCTGGTACGGGACCGAGGCTAACTATGGCTACACCTTC.

This clone was observed a single time. A junction boundary mismatches the germline segment, possibly from a read error. The chain carries TRBV7-8 and TRBJ2-3; no definite D call. This CDR3 spans 11 amino acids. CDR1 and CDR2 from the germline V gene are SGHVS and FQNEAQ. CDR3 region: CASSVADTQYF. Written as DNA, the CDR3 is TGTGCCAGCAGCGTAGCAGATACGCAGTATTTT.

The chain carries TRBV7-2 and TRBJ2-7; D perhaps matches TRBD2 (8 bases). There are 16 residues in the CDR3. V lost 2 bases to trimming and J lost 3 bases, with 17 bases between them. Germline CDR1 reads SGHTA; CDR2 reads FQGNSA. The CDR3 is CASSLQGGLGSYEQYF. The DNA for the CDR3 is TGTGCCAGCAGCTTACAGGGGGGACTAGGAAGCTACGAGCAGTACTTC.

The chain uses TRBV19 and TRBJ2-3, with 12 bases matching TRBD2. J gave up 6 bases and V 4 bases, and 8 bases lay outside the gene matches. Germline V CDR1 and CDR2: LNHDA, SQIVND (reference sequence). The CDR3 is 16 amino acids. CDR3 DNA: TGTGCCAGTAGTAGGACTAGCGGGGAGGGTGAGGATACGCAGTATTTT. It is translated as CASSRTSGEGEDTQYF.